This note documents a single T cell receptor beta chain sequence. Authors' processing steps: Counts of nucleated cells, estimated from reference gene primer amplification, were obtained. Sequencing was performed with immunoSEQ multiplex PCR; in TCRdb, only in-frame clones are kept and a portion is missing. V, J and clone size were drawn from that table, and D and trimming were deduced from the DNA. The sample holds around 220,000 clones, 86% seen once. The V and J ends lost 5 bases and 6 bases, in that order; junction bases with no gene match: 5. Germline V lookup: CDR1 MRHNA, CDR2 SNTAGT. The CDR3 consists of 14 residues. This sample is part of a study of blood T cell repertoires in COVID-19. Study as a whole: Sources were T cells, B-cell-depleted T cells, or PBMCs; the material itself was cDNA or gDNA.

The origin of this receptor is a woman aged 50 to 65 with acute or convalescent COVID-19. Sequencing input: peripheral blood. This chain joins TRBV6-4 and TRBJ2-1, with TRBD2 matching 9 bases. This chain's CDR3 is CASSRTSVGNEQFF. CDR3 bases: TGTGCCAGCAGTCGGACTAGCGTAGGCAATGAGCAGTTCTTC.